The clone carrying this T cell receptor (beta chain) was counted a single time. Its target is not known. This sample was included in a study of cytomegalovirus exposure and HLA in healthy donors. Broader study findings: Certain sequence variants were highly shared and formed a cluster, and this cluster was likely a sequencing artifact.

Both 60 Vbeta primers and 13 Jbeta primers went into the PCR. Measured with immunoSEQ multiplex PCR; TCRdb has only the in-frame clones, and not every one. The sample lists under 150,000 clones, 65% to 90% seen once, with 0.6% to 0.7% in the top ten. Trimming pared 6 bases from V and 8 bases from J, leaving 7 bases between. This CDR3 is built from 9 residues. The germline V gene has CDR1 DFQATT and CDR2 SNEGSKA (reference sequence). The rearrangement uses TRBV20-1 and TRBJ1-1; D gene ambiguous. This TCR was sampled from a man between 18 and 35 years old in good health and CMV-seronegative. Sequenced input: PBMCs. The CDR3 region has the DNA TGCAGTGCCATTTTCGAAGCTTTCTTT. Protein product: CSAIFEAFF.